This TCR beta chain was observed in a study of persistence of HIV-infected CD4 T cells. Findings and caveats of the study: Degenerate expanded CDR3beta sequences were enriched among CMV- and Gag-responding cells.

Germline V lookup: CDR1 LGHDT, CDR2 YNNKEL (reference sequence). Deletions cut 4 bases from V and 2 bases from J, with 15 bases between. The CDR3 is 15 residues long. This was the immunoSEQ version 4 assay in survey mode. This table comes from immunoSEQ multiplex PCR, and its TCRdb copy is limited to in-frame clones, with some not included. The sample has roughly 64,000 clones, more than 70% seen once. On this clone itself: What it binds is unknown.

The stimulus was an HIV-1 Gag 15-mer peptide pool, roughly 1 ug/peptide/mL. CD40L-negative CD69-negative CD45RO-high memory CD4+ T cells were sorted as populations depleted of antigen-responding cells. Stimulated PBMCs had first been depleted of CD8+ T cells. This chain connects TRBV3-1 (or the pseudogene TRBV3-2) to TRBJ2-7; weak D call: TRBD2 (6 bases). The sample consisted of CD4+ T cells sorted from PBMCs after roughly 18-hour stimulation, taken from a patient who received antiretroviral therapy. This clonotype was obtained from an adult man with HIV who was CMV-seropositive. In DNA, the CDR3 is TGTGCCAGCAGCCCCGGAGGGTCAGCCCCCTACGAGCAGTACTTC. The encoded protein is CASSPGGSAPYEQYF.